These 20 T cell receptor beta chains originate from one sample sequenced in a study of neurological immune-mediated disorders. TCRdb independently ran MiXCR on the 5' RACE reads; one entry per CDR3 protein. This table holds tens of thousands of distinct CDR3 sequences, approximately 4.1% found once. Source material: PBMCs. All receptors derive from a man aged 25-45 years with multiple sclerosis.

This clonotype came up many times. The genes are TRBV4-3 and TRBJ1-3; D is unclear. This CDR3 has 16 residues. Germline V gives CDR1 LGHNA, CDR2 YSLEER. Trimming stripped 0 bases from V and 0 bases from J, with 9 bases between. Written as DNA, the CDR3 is TGCGCCAGCAGCCAAGAACAGCCTTACTCTGGAAACACCATATATTTT. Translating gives CASSQEQPYSGNTIYF.

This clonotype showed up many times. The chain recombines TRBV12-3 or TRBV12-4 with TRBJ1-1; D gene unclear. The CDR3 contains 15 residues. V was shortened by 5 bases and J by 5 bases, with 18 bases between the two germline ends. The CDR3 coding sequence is TGTGCCAGCAGTCGGTGGCCCTCTAAGGGAACTGAAGCTTTCTTT. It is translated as CASSRWPSKGTEAFF.

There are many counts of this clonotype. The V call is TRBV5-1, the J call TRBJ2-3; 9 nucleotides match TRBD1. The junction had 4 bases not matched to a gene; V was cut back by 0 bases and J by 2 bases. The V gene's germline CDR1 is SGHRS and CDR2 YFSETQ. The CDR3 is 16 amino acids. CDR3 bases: TGCGCCAGCAGCTTGGGGACAGGGGAACACACAGATACGCAGTATTTT. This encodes CASSLGTGEHTDTQYF.

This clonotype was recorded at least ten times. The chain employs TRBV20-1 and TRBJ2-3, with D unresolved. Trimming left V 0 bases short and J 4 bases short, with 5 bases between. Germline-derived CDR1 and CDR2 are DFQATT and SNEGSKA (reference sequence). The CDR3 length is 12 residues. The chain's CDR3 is CSARDQADTQYF. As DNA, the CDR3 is TGCAGTGCTAGAGATCAAGCAGATACGCAGTATTTT.

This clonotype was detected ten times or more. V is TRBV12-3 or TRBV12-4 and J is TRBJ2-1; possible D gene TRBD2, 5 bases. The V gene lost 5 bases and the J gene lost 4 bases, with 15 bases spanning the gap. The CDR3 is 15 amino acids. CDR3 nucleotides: TGTGCCAGCAGTCCGCTAGGCCGGGGATACAATGAGCAGTTCTTC. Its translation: CASSPLGRGYNEQFF.

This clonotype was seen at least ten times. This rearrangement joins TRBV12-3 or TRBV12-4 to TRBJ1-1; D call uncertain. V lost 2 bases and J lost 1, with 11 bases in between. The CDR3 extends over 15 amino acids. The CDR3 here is CASSLFGSANTEAFF. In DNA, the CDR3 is TGTGCCAGCAGTTTATTTGGATCGGCGAACACTGAAGCTTTCTTT.

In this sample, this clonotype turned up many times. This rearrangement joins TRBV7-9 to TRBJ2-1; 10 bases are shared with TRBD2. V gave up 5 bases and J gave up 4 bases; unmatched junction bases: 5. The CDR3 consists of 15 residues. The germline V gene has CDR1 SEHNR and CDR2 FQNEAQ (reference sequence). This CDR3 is CASSHGLAVYNEQFF. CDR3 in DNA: TGTGCCAGCAGCCACGGACTAGCGGTTTACAATGAGCAGTTCTTC.

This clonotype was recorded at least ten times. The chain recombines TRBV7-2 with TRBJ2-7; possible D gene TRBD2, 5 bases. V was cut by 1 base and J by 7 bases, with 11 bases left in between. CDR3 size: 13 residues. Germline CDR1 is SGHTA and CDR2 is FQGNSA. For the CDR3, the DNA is TGTGCCAGCAGCTTAGGGGTTACGGGAGAGCAGTACTTC. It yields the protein CASSLGVTGEQYF. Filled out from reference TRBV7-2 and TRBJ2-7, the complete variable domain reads GAGVSQSPSNKVTEKGKDVELRCDPISGHTALYWYRQSLGQGLEFLIYFQGNSAPDKSGLPSDRFSAERTGGSVSTLTIQRTQQEDSAVYLCASSLGVTGEQYFGPGTRLTVT.

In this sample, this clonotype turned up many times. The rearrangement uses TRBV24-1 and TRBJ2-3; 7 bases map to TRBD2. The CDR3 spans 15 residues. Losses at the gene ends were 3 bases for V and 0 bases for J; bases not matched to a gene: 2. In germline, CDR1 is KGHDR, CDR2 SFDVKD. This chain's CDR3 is CATSDPAGSTDTQYF. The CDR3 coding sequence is TGTGCCACCAGTGATCCAGCGGGGAGCACAGATACGCAGTATTTT.

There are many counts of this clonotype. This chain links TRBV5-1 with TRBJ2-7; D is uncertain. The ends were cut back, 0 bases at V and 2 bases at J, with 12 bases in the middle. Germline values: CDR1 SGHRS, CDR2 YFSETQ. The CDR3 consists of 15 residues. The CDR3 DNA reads TGCGCCAGCAGCTTGGAGGGCGGACCACCCTACGAGCAGTACTTC. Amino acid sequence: CASSLEGGPPYEQYF.

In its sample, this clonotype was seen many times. The CDR3 is CAISVQGTEAFF. The CDR3 coding sequence is TGTGCCATCAGTGTACAGGGTACTGAAGCTTTCTTT. The V call is TRBV10-3, the J call TRBJ1-1, with D possibly matching TRBD1 (6 bases). Trimming took 4 bases from V and 5 from J, leaving 8 bases between them. Germline CDR1 and CDR2: ENHRY and SYGVKD. The CDR3 has 12 residues.

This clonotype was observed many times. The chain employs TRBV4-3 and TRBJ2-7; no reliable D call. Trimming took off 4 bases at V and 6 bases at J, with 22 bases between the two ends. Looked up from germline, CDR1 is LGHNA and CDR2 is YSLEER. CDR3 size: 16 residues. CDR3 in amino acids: CASSPEQRLETGEQYF. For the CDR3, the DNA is TGCGCCAGCAGCCCCGAACAACGCCTAGAAACCGGCGAGCAGTACTTC.

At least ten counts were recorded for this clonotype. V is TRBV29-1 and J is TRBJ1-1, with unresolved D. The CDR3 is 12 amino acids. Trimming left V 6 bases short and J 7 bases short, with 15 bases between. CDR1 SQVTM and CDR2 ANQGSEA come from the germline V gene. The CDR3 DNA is TGCAGCGTCGGGCGTGAGGCAGGTGAAGCTTTCTTT. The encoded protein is CSVGREAGEAFF.

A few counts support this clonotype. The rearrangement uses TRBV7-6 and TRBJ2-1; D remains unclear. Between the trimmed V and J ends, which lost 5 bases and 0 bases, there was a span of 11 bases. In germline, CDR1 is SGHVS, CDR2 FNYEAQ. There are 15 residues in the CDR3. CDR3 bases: TGTGCCAGCAGCCCAAGCGTGGACTCCTACAATGAGCAGTTCTTC. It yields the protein CASSPSVDSYNEQFF.

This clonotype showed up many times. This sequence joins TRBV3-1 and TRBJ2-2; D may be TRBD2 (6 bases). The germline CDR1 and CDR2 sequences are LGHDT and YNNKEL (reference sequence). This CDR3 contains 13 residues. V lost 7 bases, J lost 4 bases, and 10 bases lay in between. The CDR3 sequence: CASTTGVTGELFF. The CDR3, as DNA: TGTGCCAGCACCACGGGAGTCACCGGGGAGCTGTTTTTT.

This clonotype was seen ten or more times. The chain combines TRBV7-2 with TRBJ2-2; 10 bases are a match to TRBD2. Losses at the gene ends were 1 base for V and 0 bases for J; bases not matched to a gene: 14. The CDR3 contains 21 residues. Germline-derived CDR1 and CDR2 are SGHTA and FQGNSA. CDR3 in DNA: TGTGCCAGCAGCTTAGGGTTCTGGCTAGCGGGGGACATCGCGAACACCGGGGAGCTGTTTTTT. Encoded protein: CASSLGFWLAGDIANTGELFF.

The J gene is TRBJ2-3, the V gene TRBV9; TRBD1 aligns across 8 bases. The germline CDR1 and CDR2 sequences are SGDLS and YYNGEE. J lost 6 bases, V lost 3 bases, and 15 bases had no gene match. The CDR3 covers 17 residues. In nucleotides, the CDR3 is TGTGCCAGCAGCGCCTCCCGAGGACAGGGTGTCCGGGATACGCAGTATTTT. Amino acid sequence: CASSASRGQGVRDTQYF. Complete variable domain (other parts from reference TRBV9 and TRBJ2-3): DSGVTQTPKHLITATGQRVTLRCSPRSGDLSVYWYQQSLDQGLQFLIQYYNGEERAKGNILERFSAQQFPDLHSELNLSSLELGDSALYFCASSASRGQGVRDTQYFGPGTRLTVL.

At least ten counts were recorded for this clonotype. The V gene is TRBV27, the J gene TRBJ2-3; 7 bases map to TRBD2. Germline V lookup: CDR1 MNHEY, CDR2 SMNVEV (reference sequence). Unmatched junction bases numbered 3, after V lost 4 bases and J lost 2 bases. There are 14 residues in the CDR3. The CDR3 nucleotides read TGTGCCAGCAGTTGGGGGGGTACCACAGATACGCAGTATTTT. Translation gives CASSWGGTTDTQYF.

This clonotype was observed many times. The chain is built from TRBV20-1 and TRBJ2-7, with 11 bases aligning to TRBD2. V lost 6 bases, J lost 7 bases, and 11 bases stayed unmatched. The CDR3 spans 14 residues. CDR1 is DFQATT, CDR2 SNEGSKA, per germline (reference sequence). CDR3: CSATTGTSGLEQYF. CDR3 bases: TGCAGTGCAACAACCGGGACTAGCGGCTTGGAGCAGTACTTC.

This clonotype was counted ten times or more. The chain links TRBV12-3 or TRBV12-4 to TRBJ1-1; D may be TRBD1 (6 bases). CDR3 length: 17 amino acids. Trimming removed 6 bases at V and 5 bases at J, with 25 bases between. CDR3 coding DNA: TGTGCCAGCAGCCCAACAGGGCAGCCGTGGTCGGTTACTGAAGCTTTCTTT. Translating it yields CASSPTGQPWSVTEAFF.